Listed below are T cell receptor beta chains from one sample, sequenced in a study of T cells in Graves' hyperthyroidism and ophthalmopathy. One entry per CDR3 protein results from TCRdb running MiXCR on the multiplex PCR reads. Found here are 85,000 to 110,000 distinct CDR3 sequences, about 50% of them singletons; the top ten hold roughly 26%. Sequenced input: blood. These receptors were obtained from a man in his forties or fifties with Graves' hyperthyroidism. Both conserved end residues are part of each CDR3. The D gene is left open where the match is weak. Size tells how often a clone was seen (once, few, many) or the class of an expanded clone, and some rows leave it out.

TRBV20-1	TRBJ1-1	NA	NA	CSARVNVRNAEAFF	TGCAGTGCTAGAGTTAACGTACGGAACGCGGAAGCCTTCTTT
TRBV6-2/TRBV6-3	TRBJ1-2	NA	NA	CASRSSAAGFDYGYTF	TGTGCCAGCAGATCATCGGCGGCAGGGTTTGACTATGGCTACACCTTC
TRBV7-2	TRBJ2-1	NA	few	CASSQTSPYNEQFF	TGTGCCAGCAGCCAAACAAGCCCTTACAATGAGCAGTTCTTC
TRBV29-1	TRBJ2-3	TRBD2	NA	CSARGSGGRAGNTDTQYF	TGCAGCGCCCGCGGCTCAGGCGGGAGGGCCGGGAACACAGATACGCAGTATTTT
TRBV9	TRBJ1-6	NA	once	CASSEPINSPLHF	TGTGCCAGCAGCGAGCCGATCAATTCACCCCTCCACTTT
TRBV20-1	TRBJ1-2	NA	once	CSARDSSWGNYGYTF	TGCAGTGCTAGAGACTCTTCCTGGGGTAACTATGGCTACACCTTC
TRBV5-1	TRBJ1-6	NA	many	CASSLNHSPLHF	TGCGCCAGCAGCTTGAACCATTCACCCCTCCACTTT
TRBV9	TRBJ2-1	NA	NA	CASSVAGSPYSEQFF	TGTGCCAGCAGCGTAGCGGGGAGCCCCTACAGTGAGCAGTTCTTC
TRBV20-1	TRBJ2-7	TRBD2	NA	CSARGLSGASSYEQYF	TGCAGTGCTAGGGGGCTTAGCGGGGCGAGCTCCTACGAGCAGTACTTC
TRBV7-8	TRBJ2-1	TRBD1	NA	CASSTDRGYNEQFF	TGTGCCAGCAGCACGGACAGGGGCTACAATGAGCAGTTCTTC
TRBV14	TRBJ2-7	NA	many	CASSLQLEDEQYF	TGTGCCAGCAGCTTACAGCTGGAGGACGAGCAGTACTTC
TRBV7-9	TRBJ2-1	TRBD1	NA	CASSCWDRSHNEQSF	TGTGCCAGCAGCTGCTGGGACAGGAGTCACAATGAGCAGTCCTTC
TRBV6-5	TRBJ1-4	TRBD1	NA	CASSPGTGPEKLFF	TGTGCCAGCAGCCCCGGGACAGGGCCTGAAAAACTGTTTTTT
TRBV15	TRBJ1-5	NA	NA	CATSRKGAGDQPQHF	TGTGCCACCAGCAGAAAAGGGGCAGGGGATCAGCCCCAGCATTTT
TRBV6-5	TRBJ1-5	NA	many	CASSPQGFSQPQHF	TGTGCCAGCAGTCCTCAGGGGTTCAGCCAGCCCCAGCATTTT
TRBV20-1	TRBJ2-7	TRBD2	NA	CSARGVSGQISYEQYF	TGCAGTGCTAGGGGGGTTAGCGGGCAGATCTCCTACGAGCAGTACTTC
TRBV10-3	TRBJ1-2	NA	NA	CAIRRRTAYGYTF	TGTGCCATCAGGAGAAGGACAGCCTATGGCTACACCTTC
TRBV9	TRBJ1-1	TRBD1	NA	CASSPVTGGNTEAFF	TGTGCCAGCTCACCGGTGACAGGGGGGAACACTGAAGCTTTCTTT
TRBV3-1	TRBJ1-5	TRBD1	few	CASSQGPGGGQPQHF	TGTGCCAGCAGCCAAGGTCCAGGGGGCGGGCAGCCCCAGCATTTT
TRBV7-9	TRBJ1-2	TRBD1	many	CASSLVGTGASGYTF	TGTGCCAGCAGCCTGGTAGGGACAGGGGCGTCTGGCTACACCTTC
TRBV5-4	TRBJ1-1	NA	many	CASSGGRRVTEAFF	TGTGCCAGCAGCGGAGGAAGGAGAGTCACTGAAGCTTTCTTT
TRBV14	TRBJ2-5	NA	NA	CASRVSSYQETQYF	TGTGCCAGCAGAGTCTCGAGCTACCAAGAGACCCAGTACTTC
TRBV7-2	TRBJ2-7	NA	many	CASSLGGWGEQYF	TGTGCCAGCAGCTTAGGAGGGTGGGGGGAGCAGTACTTC